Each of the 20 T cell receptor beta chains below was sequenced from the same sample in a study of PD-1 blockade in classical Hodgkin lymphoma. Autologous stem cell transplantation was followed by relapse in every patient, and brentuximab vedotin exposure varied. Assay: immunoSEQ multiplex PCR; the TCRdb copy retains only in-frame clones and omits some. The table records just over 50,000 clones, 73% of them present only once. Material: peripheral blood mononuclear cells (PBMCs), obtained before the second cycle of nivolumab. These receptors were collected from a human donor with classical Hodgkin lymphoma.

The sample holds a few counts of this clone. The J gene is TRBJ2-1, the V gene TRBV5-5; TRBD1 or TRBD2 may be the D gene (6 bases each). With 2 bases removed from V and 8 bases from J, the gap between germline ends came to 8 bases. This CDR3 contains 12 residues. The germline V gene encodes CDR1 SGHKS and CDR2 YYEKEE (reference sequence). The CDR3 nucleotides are TGTGCCAGCAGCTTAAGGGGGGATGAGCAGTTCTTC. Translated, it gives CASSLRGDEQFF.

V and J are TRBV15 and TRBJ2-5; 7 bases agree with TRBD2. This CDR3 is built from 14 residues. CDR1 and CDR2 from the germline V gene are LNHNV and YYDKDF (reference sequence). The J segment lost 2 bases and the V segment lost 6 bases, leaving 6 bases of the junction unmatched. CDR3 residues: CATRLRGGQETQYF. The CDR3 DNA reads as TGTGCCACCAGATTGCGGGGAGGGCAAGAGACCCAGTACTTC.

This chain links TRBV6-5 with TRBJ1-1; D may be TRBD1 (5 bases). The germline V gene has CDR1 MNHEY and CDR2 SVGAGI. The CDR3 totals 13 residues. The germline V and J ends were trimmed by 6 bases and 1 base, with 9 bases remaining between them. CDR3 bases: TGTGCCAGCAGCCGAGGACAGAACACTGAAGCTTTCTTT. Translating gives CASSRGQNTEAFF.

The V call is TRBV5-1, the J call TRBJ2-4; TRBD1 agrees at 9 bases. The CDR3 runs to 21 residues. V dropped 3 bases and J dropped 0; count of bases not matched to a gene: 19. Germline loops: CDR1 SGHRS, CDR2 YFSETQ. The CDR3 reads CASSSGTGTGLSPLAKNIQYF. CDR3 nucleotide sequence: TGCGCCAGCAGCTCGGGCACCGGGACAGGGTTATCCCCATTAGCCAAAAACATTCAGTACTTC.

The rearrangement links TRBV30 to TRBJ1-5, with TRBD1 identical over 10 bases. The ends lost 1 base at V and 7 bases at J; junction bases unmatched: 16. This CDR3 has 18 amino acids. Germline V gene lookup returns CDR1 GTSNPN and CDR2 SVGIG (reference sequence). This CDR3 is CAWSGWGQGTAGDQPQHF. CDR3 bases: TGTGCCTGGAGTGGATGGGGACAGGGGACCGCCGGTGACCAGCCCCAGCATTTT.

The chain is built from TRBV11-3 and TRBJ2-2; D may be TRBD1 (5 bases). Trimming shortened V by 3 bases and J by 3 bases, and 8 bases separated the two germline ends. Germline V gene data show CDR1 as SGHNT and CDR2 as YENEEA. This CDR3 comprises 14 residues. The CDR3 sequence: CASSFGQYTGELFF. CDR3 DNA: TGTGCCAGCAGCTTTGGACAATACACCGGGGAGCTGTTTTTT.

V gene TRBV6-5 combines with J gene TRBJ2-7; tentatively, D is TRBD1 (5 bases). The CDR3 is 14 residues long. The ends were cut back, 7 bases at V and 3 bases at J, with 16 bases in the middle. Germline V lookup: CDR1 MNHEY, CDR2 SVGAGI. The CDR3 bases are TGTGCCAGCACTTCCCCCCGGACAAACTACGAGCAGTACTTC. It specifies CASTSPRTNYEQYF.

The CDR3 protein is CASSLERGFPQHF. In DNA form, the CDR3 reads TGTGCCAGCAGCTTGGAAAGGGGATTCCCCCAGCATTTT. The chain recombines TRBV5-6 with TRBJ1-5; a possible D gene is TRBD1 (5 bases). CDR3 length equals 13 residues. Trimming stripped 0 bases from V and 10 bases from J, with 11 bases between. Germline V gives CDR1 SGHDT, CDR2 YYEEEE.

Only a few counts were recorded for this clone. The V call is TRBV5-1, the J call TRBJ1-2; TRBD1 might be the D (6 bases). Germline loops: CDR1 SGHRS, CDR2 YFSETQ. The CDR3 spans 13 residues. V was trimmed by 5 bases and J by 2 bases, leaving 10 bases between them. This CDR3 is CASSWDTNYGYTF. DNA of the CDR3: TGCGCCAGCAGTTGGGACACCAACTATGGCTACACCTTC.

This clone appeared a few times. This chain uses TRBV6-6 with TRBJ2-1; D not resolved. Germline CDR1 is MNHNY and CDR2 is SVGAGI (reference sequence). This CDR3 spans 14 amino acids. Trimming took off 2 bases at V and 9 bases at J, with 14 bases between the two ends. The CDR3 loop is CASSYDSPAVEQFF. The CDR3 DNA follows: TGTGCCAGCAGTTACGACTCCCCTGCAGTTGAGCAGTTCTTC.

CDR3 sequence: CASSLQGRGNQPQHF. CDR3 nucleotide sequence: TGTGCCAGCTCGCTGCAGGGTAGGGGTAATCAGCCCCAGCATTTT. The rearrangement uses TRBV18 and TRBJ1-5, with D perhaps TRBD1 (5 bases). The length of the CDR3 is 15 residues. Germline assignment: CDR1 KGHSH and CDR2 LQKENI. Trimming stripped 6 bases from V and 4 bases from J, with 16 bases between. Supplemented by reference TRBV18 and TRBJ1-5, the full variable domain reads NAGVMQNPRHLVRRRGQEARLRCSPMKGHSHVYWYRQLPEEGLKFMVYLQKENIIDESGMPKERFSAEFPKEGPSILRIQQVVRGDSAAYFCASSLQGRGNQPQHFGDGTRLSIL.

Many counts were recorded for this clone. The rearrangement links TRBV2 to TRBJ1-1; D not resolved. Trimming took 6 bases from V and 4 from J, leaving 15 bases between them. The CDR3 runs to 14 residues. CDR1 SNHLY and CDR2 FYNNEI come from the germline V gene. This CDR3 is CASSPDLGGTEAFF. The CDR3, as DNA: TGTGCCAGCAGCCCGGACCTCGGAGGCACTGAAGCTTTCTTT. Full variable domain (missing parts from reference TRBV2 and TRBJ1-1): EPEVTQTPSHQVTQMGQEVILRCVPISNHLYFYWYRQILGQKVEFLVSFYNNEISEKSEIFDDQFSVERPDGSNFTLKIRSTKLEDSAMYFCASSPDLGGTEAFFGQGTRLTVV.

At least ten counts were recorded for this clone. CDR3 region: CASSRQGGDGYTF. In nucleotides, the CDR3 is TGTGCCAGCAGTCGACAGGGAGGTGATGGCTACACCTTC. This chain uses TRBV6-1 with TRBJ1-2; 7 bases are a match to TRBD1. The CDR3 length is 13 residues. Looked up from germline, CDR1 is MNHNS and CDR2 is SASEGT. V trimming: 5 bases; J trimming: 6 bases; junction bases outside the gene matches: 6.

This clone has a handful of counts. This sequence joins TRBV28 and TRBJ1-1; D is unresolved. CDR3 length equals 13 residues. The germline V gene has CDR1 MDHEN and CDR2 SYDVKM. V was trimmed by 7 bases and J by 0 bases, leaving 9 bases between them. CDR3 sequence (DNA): TGTGCCAGCACCCTGAGGGTGAACACTGAAGCTTTCTTT. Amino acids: CASTLRVNTEAFF.

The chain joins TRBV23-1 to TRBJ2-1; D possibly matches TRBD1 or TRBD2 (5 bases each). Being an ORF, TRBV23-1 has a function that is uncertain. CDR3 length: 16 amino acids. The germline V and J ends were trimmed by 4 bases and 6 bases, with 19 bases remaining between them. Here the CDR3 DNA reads TGCGCCAGCAGTCGAAAAGTAGTGAGGGGTTCCAATGAGCAGTTCTTC. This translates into CASSRKVVRGSNEQFF.

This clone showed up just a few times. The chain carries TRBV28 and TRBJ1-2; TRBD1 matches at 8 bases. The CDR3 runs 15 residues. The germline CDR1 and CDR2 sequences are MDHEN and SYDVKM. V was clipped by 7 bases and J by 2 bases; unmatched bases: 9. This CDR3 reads CASTSGQGKNYGYTF. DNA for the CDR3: TGTGCCAGCACCTCCGGACAGGGAAAAAACTATGGCTACACCTTC.

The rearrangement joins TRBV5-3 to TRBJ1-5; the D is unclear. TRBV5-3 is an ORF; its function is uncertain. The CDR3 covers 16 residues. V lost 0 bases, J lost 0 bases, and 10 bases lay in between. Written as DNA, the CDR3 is TGTGCCAGAAGCTTGGCCGGAGACAATAGCAATCAGCCCCAGCATTTT. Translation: CARSLAGDNSNQPQHF.

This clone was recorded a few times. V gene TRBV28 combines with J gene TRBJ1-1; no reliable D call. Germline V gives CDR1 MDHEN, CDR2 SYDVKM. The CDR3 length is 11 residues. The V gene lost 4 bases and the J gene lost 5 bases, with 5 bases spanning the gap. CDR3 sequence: CASSSGTEAFF. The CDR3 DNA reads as TGTGCCAGCAGTTCGGGGACTGAAGCTTTCTTT.

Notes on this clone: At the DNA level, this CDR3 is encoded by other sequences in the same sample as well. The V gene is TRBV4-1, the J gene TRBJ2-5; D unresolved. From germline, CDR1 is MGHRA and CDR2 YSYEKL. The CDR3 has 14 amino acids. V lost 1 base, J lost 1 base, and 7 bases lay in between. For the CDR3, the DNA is TGCGCCAGCAGCCAAGGGCGGACCCAAGAGACCCAGTACTTC. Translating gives CASSQGRTQETQYF.

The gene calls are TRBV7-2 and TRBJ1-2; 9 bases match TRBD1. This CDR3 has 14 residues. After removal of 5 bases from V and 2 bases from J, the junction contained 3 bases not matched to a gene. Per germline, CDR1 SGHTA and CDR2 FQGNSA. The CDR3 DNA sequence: TGTGCCAGCAGCCCCGGACAGGGGAACTATGGCTACACCTTC. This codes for CASSPGQGNYGYTF.